This T cell receptor beta chain was sequenced for a study of CD8 T cells in Susac syndrome. CDR1 and CDR2 from the germline V gene are KGHSH and LQKENI. V was shortened by 3 bases and J by 4 bases, with 13 bases between the two germline ends. CDR3 length equals 16 residues. The multiple sclerosis controls were treatment-naive patients affected by stable or active relapsing-remitting disease. Bulk CD8+ and CD4+ cells came from magnetic negative isolation; CD8+ TEMRA by FACS. Random hexamers were used to reverse transcribe roughly 0.45 to 1 ug of RNA. The method of amplification for TCR beta CDR3 was immunoSEQ multiplex PCR, covering 54 Vbeta and 13 Jbeta. TCRdb itself ran the immunoSEQ multiplex PCR reads through MiXCR, one entry per CDR3 protein. Of a few hundred thousand distinct CDR3 sequences in the sample, 80% to 90% were seen once.

This TCR was recovered from a human donor with multiple sclerosis. This sequence joins TRBV18 and TRBJ2-6; D is undetermined. The sequencing sample was made of CD8+ T cells from PBMCs. The CDR3 region has the DNA TGTGCCAGCTCACCGAAACTCTCGGTAGGGGCCAACGTCCTGACTTTC. Its protein product is CASSPKLSVGANVLTF.